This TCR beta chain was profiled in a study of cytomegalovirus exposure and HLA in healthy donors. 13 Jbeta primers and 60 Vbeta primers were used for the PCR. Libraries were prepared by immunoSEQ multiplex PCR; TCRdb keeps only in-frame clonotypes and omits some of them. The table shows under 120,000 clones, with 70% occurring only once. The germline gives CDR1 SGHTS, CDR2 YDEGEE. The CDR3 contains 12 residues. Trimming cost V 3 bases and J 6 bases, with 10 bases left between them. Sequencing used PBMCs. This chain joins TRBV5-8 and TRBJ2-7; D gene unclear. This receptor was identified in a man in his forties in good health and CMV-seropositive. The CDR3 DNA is TGTGCCAGCAGCTCCTTGGCCAGCGAGCAGTACGTC. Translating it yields CASSSLASEQYV.